This TCR beta chain comes out of a study of radiotherapy plus CTLA-4 blockade in lung cancer. Across the whole study: Among enrolled patients, about 18% responded and 30% to 40% achieved disease control. Findings of the study overall: There was expansion of tumor-derived TCR clones in blood after radiotherapy plus ipilimumab.

V gave up 7 bases and J gave up 7 bases; unmatched junction bases: 8. From germline, CDR1 is SGHRS and CDR2 YFSETQ. CDR3 size: 14 residues. The table came from immunoSEQ multiplex PCR; TCRdb's copy has only in-frame clones and leaves some out. The sample lists around 44,000 clones, 80% to 90% seen once, with roughly 17% in the top ten. Focal radiation and CTLA-4 blockade (ipilimumab) were tested in chemo-refractory metastatic non-small-cell lung cancer patients. About this clone itself: Its target is unknown.

The J gene is TRBJ2-1, the V gene TRBV5-1, with 10 bases that match TRBD1. The sequence was obtained from a human donor with non-small cell lung cancer that progressed on radiotherapy plus ipilimumab. Some clones in this sample may be carry-over from other donors' samples. This specimen consisted of peripheral blood, obtained from a patient treated with radiotherapy plus ipilimumab. The CDR3 coding sequence is TGCGCCAGCCTAGAGACAGGGGGCAGGAATGAGCAGTTCTTC. Protein sequence: CASLETGGRNEQFF.